What follows is one T cell receptor beta chain and its context. Original analysis: From reference gene primer amplification, estimates of nucleated cell counts were derived. The assay was immunoSEQ multiplex PCR, and TCRdb's table has in-frame clones only and misses some. The DNA was the basis for D and trimming; V, J and clone size are from that table. The sample lists 150,000 or so clones, roughly 79% occurring once. This sample is part of a study of blood T cell repertoires in COVID-19. Across the study: COVID-19 samples collected from the United States, Italy and Spain covered acute and convalescent phases. Sample material is recorded as cDNA or gDNA derived from T cells, B-cell-depleted T cells, or PBMCs.

The V gene end was trimmed by 5 bases and the J gene end by 2 bases; junction bases not matched to a gene: 13. This CDR3 contains 19 residues. The germline V gene encodes CDR1 MNHEY and CDR2 SMNVEV (reference sequence). The chain links TRBV27 to TRBJ2-3; 13 nucleotides align to TRBD2. This TCR came from a woman of 80 years or more with acute or convalescent COVID-19. The sequenced material came from peripheral blood. The CDR3 is CASSSYRGTSGTFTDTQYF. DNA of the CDR3: TGTGCCAGCAGTAGTTATAGGGGGACTAGCGGGACGTTCACAGATACGCAGTATTTT.